This T cell receptor beta chain was documented in a study of blood T cell repertoires in COVID-19. Study context: Italy, Spain and the United States were the sources of the convalescent and acute COVID-19 samples.

The CDR3 loop spans 14 amino acids. Authors' data handling: Using reference gene primer amplification, nucleated cell counts were estimated. Sequencing used immunoSEQ multiplex PCR; TCRdb keeps in-frame clones, though not all of them. The V and J calls and the clone size are those of that table, but D and trimming were determined from the DNA. The sample records 200,000 to 300,000 clones, nearly 85% being singletons. Sequencing was done on a sample of peripheral blood. The source is a human donor in a cohort sampled during active COVID-19. This rearrangement joins TRBV21-1 to TRBJ2-4; TRBD2, the table's D call, was not compared with the DNA. TRBV21-1 is noted as a pseudogene. CDR3 sequence reads: CASRGGFVKNIQYF. Here the CDR3 DNA reads TGTGCCAGCAGGGGGGGTTTTGTCAAAAACATTCAGTACTTC.